This T cell receptor (beta chain) was recorded in a study of response to subunit inactivated influenza vaccine. General observations from the study: T cells newly recruited by each seasonal influenza vaccination are few, the authors suggested.

This clonotype has a count of ten or more. The antigen remains unidentified. TCRdb recomputed calls from the RT-PCR reads with MiXCR, one row per CDR3 protein. The table has a few hundred thousand distinct CDR3 sequences, 12% to 15% seen once; the top ten hold over 8.5%. CDR1 and CDR2 (germline): LGHNA, YSLEER. This CDR3 is 13 amino acids long. V gave up 0 bases and J gave up 10 bases, with 10 bases separating them. The sample here was PBMCs from blood, taken 12 days after vaccination. The receptor comes from a man between 45 and 60 years old who received an inactivated influenza vaccine. The chain employs TRBV4-3 and TRBJ1-5; no reliable D call. The CDR3 coding sequence is TGCGCCAGCAGCCAAGATGGAGGGCAACCCCAGCATTTT. It encodes CASSQDGGQPQHF.